The 21 T cell receptor beta chains below come from one sample, sequenced in a study of response to subunit inactivated influenza vaccine. TCRdb recomputed calls from the RT-PCR reads with MiXCR, one row per CDR3 protein. Here the sample spans some 480,000 distinct CDR3 sequences, approximately 11% being singletons. Source: PBMCs from blood, taken 35 to 45 days after vaccination. These receptors all come from a man in his fifties who received an inactivated influenza vaccine.

This clonotype appeared many times. The V call is TRBV20-1, the J call TRBJ2-3; D possibly corresponds to TRBD2 (5 bases). Germline V gene lookup returns CDR1 DFQATT and CDR2 SNEGSKA (reference sequence). This CDR3 is 14 amino acids long. Trimming removed 4 bases from V and 4 bases from J, with 15 bases in between. This chain's CDR3 is CSATLGGGSDTQYF. As DNA, the CDR3 is TGCAGTGCTACTTTAGGCGGCGGGTCAGATACGCAGTATTTT.

This clonotype was observed a handful of times. The rearrangement links TRBV5-1 to TRBJ2-1; either TRBD1 or TRBD2 may supply D (5 bases each). The CDR3 loop spans 14 amino acids. V gave up 6 bases and J gave up 7 bases, with 17 bases separating them. From germline, CDR1 is SGHRS and CDR2 YFSETQ. CDR3 sequence reads: CASTRDDPRNEQFF. Here the CDR3 DNA reads TGCGCCAGCACCCGGGACGACCCTCGGAATGAGCAGTTCTTC.

The rearrangement joins TRBV4-3 to TRBJ1-2, with D maybe TRBD1 (6 bases). From germline, CDR1 is LGHNA and CDR2 YSLEER. Deletions cut 0 bases from V and 0 bases from J, with 8 bases between. This CDR3 has 15 residues. DNA for the CDR3: TGCGCCAGCAGCCAAGATGAGGGGGCTAACTATGGCTACACCTTC. This codes for CASSQDEGANYGYTF.

As to this clonotype: An end of the junction does not agree with germline; a read error may underlie this. The chain joins TRBV7-2 to TRBJ2-7; D might be TRBD1 or TRBD2, each matching 5 bases. The CDR3 sequence is 13 residues long. Germline lookup yields CDR1 SGHTA and CDR2 FQGNSA. The CDR3 sequence: CSSSPGLAYEQYF. The CDR3 coding sequence is TGTTCCAGCAGCCCGGGGCTCGCCTACGAGCAGTACTTC.

The chain joins TRBV3-1 to TRBJ2-2; 7 bases match TRBD1. Germline V gives CDR1 LGHDT, CDR2 YNNKEL (reference sequence). After removal of 3 bases from V and 4 bases from J, the junction contained 8 bases not matched to a gene. The CDR3 is made up of 16 amino acids. The DNA for the CDR3 is TGTGCCAGCAGCCAGTCAAGGGGGCGTTTCACCGGGGAGCTGTTTTTT. Translation: CASSQSRGRFTGELFF.

The chain is built from TRBV6-1 and TRBJ1-6, with a weak D call TRBD1 (5 bases). The CDR3 has 14 residues. V was pared by 6 bases and J by 6 bases, with 12 bases between. CDR1 and CDR2 from the germline V gene are MNHNS and SASEGT. The CDR3 loop is CASSRRDFNSPLHF. CDR3 coding DNA: TGTGCCAGCAGCCGCCGGGACTTTAATTCACCCCTCCACTTT.

This clonotype turned up a few times. V and J are TRBV7-9 and TRBJ1-2; possibly TRBD1 for D (5 bases). The CDR3 has 11 residues. Trimming pared 4 bases from V and 7 bases from J, leaving 7 bases between. The germline V gene has CDR1 SEHNR and CDR2 FQNEAQ (reference sequence). The DNA for the CDR3 is TGTGCCAGCAGCTCCGGGGGTGGCTACACCTTC. This gives the protein CASSSGGGYTF. Supplemented by reference TRBV7-9 and TRBJ1-2, the full variable domain reads DTGVSQNPRHKITKRGQNVTFRCDPISEHNRLYWYRQTLGQGPEFLTYFQNEAQLEKSRLLSDRFSAERPKGSFSTLEIQRTEQGDSAMYLCASSSGGGYTFGSGTRLTVV.

This clonotype was counted only a few times. The chain has TRBV20-1 and TRBJ2-7; weak D call: TRBD1 (6 bases). Germline values: CDR1 DFQATT, CDR2 SNEGSKA (reference sequence). CDR3 length: 12 amino acids. Trimming took off 6 bases at V and 1 base at J, with 10 bases between the two ends. The CDR3 protein is CSAWTESYEQYF. DNA of the CDR3: TGCAGTGCATGGACAGAGTCCTACGAGCAGTACTTC.

The chain joins TRBV12-3 or TRBV12-4 to TRBJ1-5, with unresolved D. The CDR3 runs 13 residues. Trimming removed 5 bases from V and 6 bases from J, with 11 bases in between. The CDR3 coding sequence is TGTGCCAGCAGTGAAGAACAGTTTCAGCCCCAGCATTTT. It specifies CASSEEQFQPQHF.

This clonotype occurred a few times. The chain combines TRBV5-1 with TRBJ2-1, with D possibly matching TRBD1 (5 bases). V lost 6 bases and J lost 0, with 10 bases in between. This CDR3 comprises 14 residues. The V gene's germline CDR1 is SGHRS and CDR2 YFSETQ. This CDR3 is CASMRDSSYNEQFF. The CDR3 DNA reads as TGCGCCAGCATGCGAGACAGCTCCTACAATGAGCAGTTCTTC.

This clonotype was observed at least ten times. CDR3 sequence reads: CAISAGGNEQYF. The DNA of the CDR3 is TGTGCCATCAGTGCAGGGGGTAACGAGCAGTACTTC. This chain links TRBV10-3 with TRBJ2-7; 7 positions match TRBD1. V trimming: 4 bases; J trimming: 5 bases; junction bases outside the gene matches: 2. This CDR3 has 12 residues. Looked up from germline, CDR1 is ENHRY and CDR2 is SYGVKD.

The sample holds a few counts of this clonotype. The chain is built from TRBV5-1 and TRBJ2-3, with a possible D match to TRBD2 (6 bases). Per germline, CDR1 SGHRS and CDR2 YFSETQ. The CDR3 has 14 residues. V lost 5 bases and J lost 4, with 14 bases in between. In DNA form, the CDR3 reads TGCGCCAGCAGACCCAGACTAGATTCAGATACGCAGTATTTT. Protein sequence: CASRPRLDSDTQYF. The whole variable domain, remainder taken from reference TRBV5-1 and TRBJ2-3, is KAGVTQTPRYLIKTRGQQVTLSCSPISGHRSVSWYQQTPGQGLQFLFEYFSETQRNKGNFPGRFSGRQFSNSRSEMNVSTLELGDSALYLCASRPRLDSDTQYFGPGTRLTVL.

This clonotype appeared many times. The J gene is TRBJ2-7, the V gene TRBV7-2, with TRBD2 matching over 8 bases. This CDR3 region has 17 residues. Trimming cost V 2 bases and J 4 bases; bases outside gene matches: 13. The germline V gene encodes CDR1 SGHTA and CDR2 FQGNSA. The CDR3 region has the DNA TGTGCCAGCAGCTTACCCTCGAGCGGGAGAATCCTATACGAGCAGTACTTC. Translating it yields CASSLPSSGRILYEQYF. The full variable domain, its missing parts supplied by reference TRBV7-2 and TRBJ2-7, is GAGVSQSPSNKVTEKGKDVELRCDPISGHTALYWYRQSLGQGLEFLIYFQGNSAPDKSGLPSDRFSAERTGGSVSTLTIQRTQQEDSAVYLCASSLPSSGRILYEQYFGPGTRLTVT.

This chain joins TRBV11-2 and TRBJ2-3; the match to TRBD2 covers 9 bases. The trim removed 5 bases at V and 4 bases at J, leaving 13 bases unmatched. Germline-derived CDR1 and CDR2 are SGHAT and FQNNGV. The length of the CDR3 is 17 residues. This CDR3 is CASSLPSGAGGADTQYF. DNA for the CDR3: TGTGCCAGCAGCCTCCCCTCGGGTGCGGGAGGGGCAGATACGCAGTATTTT. The full variable domain, with the rest looked up from reference TRBV11-2 and TRBJ2-3, is EAGVAQSPRYKIIEKRQSVAFWCNPISGHATLYWYQQILGQGPKLLIQFQNNGVVDDSQLPKDRFSAERLKGVDSTLKIQPAKLEDSAVYLCASSLPSGAGGADTQYFGPGTRLTVL.

DNA of the CDR3: TGCAGCGTTGAAGAGGGGTGGGAGCAGTACTTC. Protein product: CSVEEGWEQYF. The rearrangement uses TRBV29-1 and TRBJ2-7; D not certain. Trimming took off 0 bases at V and 7 bases at J, with 7 bases between the two ends. In germline, CDR1 is SQVTM, CDR2 ANQGSEA. The length of the CDR3 is 11 residues.

This clonotype was recorded a few times. V usage is TRBV4-1 and J usage is TRBJ2-1, with TRBD1 matching over 7 bases. CDR1 is MGHRA and CDR2 is YSYEKL in the germline V gene. Unmatched junction bases numbered 6, after V lost 6 bases and J lost 7 bases. There are 13 residues in the CDR3. The CDR3 loop is CASRRQGVNEQFF. CDR3 DNA: TGCGCCAGCAGACGTCAGGGGGTAAATGAGCAGTTCTTC.

The chain recombines TRBV5-5 with TRBJ2-5; TRBD2 matches at 9 bases. Germline V CDR1 and CDR2: SGHKS, YYEKEE (reference sequence). J gave up 5 bases and V 7 bases, and 9 bases lay outside the gene matches. This CDR3 region has 14 residues. The CDR3 spells CASGGGGGVETQYF. CDR3 DNA sequence: TGTGCCAGCGGTGGAGGCGGGGGGGTGGAGACCCAGTACTTC.

At least ten counts were recorded for this clonotype. The V gene is TRBV20-1, the J gene TRBJ2-1; D is unclear. Germline CDR1 DFQATT, CDR2 SNEGSKA (reference sequence). Trimming stripped 0 bases from V and 7 bases from J, with 7 bases between. The CDR3 has 12 amino acids. The CDR3 bases are TGCAGTGCTAGAGATGACTTTAATGAGCAGTTCTTC. The encoded protein is CSARDDFNEQFF.

This clonotype was seen a handful of times. The V gene is TRBV7-9, the J gene TRBJ1-3; no reliable D call. The CDR3 has 15 amino acids. Germline lookup yields CDR1 SEHNR and CDR2 FQNEAQ (reference sequence). Trimming shortened V by 5 bases and J by 0 bases, and 11 bases separated the two germline ends. CDR3 protein: CASSPRGNSGNTIYF. CDR3 bases: TGTGCCAGCAGCCCCCGGGGAAACTCTGGAAACACCATATATTTT.

This chain connects TRBV7-2 to TRBJ2-7, with 7 positions matching TRBD1. The CDR3 contains 15 residues. The trim removed 4 bases at V and 13 bases at J, leaving 19 bases unmatched. Per the germline V gene, CDR1 is SGHTA and CDR2 is FQGNSA. This CDR3 is CASSYYFGQEAEEYF. DNA of the CDR3: TGTGCCAGCAGCTACTACTTTGGACAGGAAGCCGAGGAATACTTC. The full variable domain, completed using reference TRBV7-2 and TRBJ2-7, is GAGVSQSPSNKVTEKGKDVELRCDPISGHTALYWYRQSLGQGLEFLIYFQGNSAPDKSGLPSDRFSAERTGGSVSTLTIQRTQQEDSAVYLCASSYYFGQEAEEYFGPGTRLTVT.

In its sample, this clonotype was seen a few times. The junction does not match germline at one end; this may be a read error. This chain connects TRBV2 to TRBJ2-2; perhaps TRBD1 as D (5 bases). CDR3 size: 15 residues. Germline lookup yields CDR1 SNHLY and CDR2 FYNNEI. The CDR3 DNA is TGTGCCAGCAGTGGGGGCGTCGAGAACACCGGTCCCCTGCTTTTT. Amino acid sequence: CASSGGVENTGPLLF.